These 27 T cell receptor beta chains were sequenced from one sample in a study of a mutant IDH1 vaccine in newly diagnosed glioma. This sample's time point: week 35, safety follow-up. The vaccine gave 300 ug of a 20-mer mutant IDH1 peptide subcutaneously per dose. No antigen is known for these receptors. TCRdb's copy holds only in-frame clones and misses some; the assay was immunoSEQ multiplex PCR. The table includes about 54,000 clones, around 80% detected once. Source: PBMCs, taken from a glioma patient whose treatment included an IDH1 peptide vaccine. Receptors originate from a woman between 18 and 30 years old with glioma.

The V call is TRBV19, the J call TRBJ2-1, with TRBD2 as a possible D gene (6 bases). V was trimmed by 3 bases and J by 5 bases, leaving 14 bases between them. CDR1 and CDR2 from the germline V gene are LNHDA and SQIVND (reference sequence). The CDR3 extends over 15 amino acids. The CDR3 DNA reads as TGTGCCAGTAGTATTTCCGGGACTGCCGACAATGAGCAGTTCTTC. Protein sequence: CASSISGTADNEQFF.

The V call is TRBV5-1, the J call TRBJ1-1, with D perhaps TRBD1 (6 bases). In germline, CDR1 is SGHRS, CDR2 YFSETQ. Trimming shortened V by 1 base and J by 7 bases, and 14 bases separated the two germline ends. The CDR3 totals 14 residues. CDR3 DNA: TGCGCCAGCAGCTTGAGGCAGGGGAAGGGTGAAGCTTTCTTT. Protein sequence: CASSLRQGKGEAFF. The whole variable domain, filled in from reference TRBV5-1 and TRBJ1-1, reads KAGVTQTPRYLIKTRGQQVTLSCSPISGHRSVSWYQQTPGQGLQFLFEYFSETQRNKGNFPGRFSGRQFSNSRSEMNVSTLELGDSALYLCASSLRQGKGEAFFGQGTRLTVV.

The V and J genes are TRBV5-4 and TRBJ2-2, with 10 nucleotides matching TRBD2. This CDR3 region has 15 residues. V lost 9 bases and J lost 7; bases outside the gene matches: 12. Germline assignment: CDR1 SGHNT and CDR2 YYREEE (reference sequence). CDR3 DNA: TGTGCCACCACCCCCCTAGCGGGGGTTCTCGGGGAGCTGTTTTTT. It yields the protein CATTPLAGVLGELFF.

In its sample, this clone was seen a few times. The chain combines TRBV7-8 with TRBJ1-4, with D unclear. The CDR3 has 13 amino acids. Trimming left V 5 bases short and J 7 bases short, with 11 bases between. Germline assignment: CDR1 SGHVS and CDR2 FQNEAQ. CDR3 sequence reads: CASSPGLGEKLFF. The CDR3 region has the DNA TGTGCCAGCAGCCCTGGTCTGGGTGAAAAACTGTTTTTT.

The genes are TRBV12-5 and TRBJ2-7; D call uncertain. V was pared by 2 bases and J by 7 bases, with 12 bases between. Germline V lookup: CDR1 LGHNT, CDR2 FRNRAP. The CDR3 sequence is 13 residues long. CDR3 coding DNA: TGTGCTAGTGGTTTGCCCCGCCCCCGTGAGCAGTACTTC. This encodes CASGLPRPREQYF. Drawing the rest from reference TRBV12-5 and TRBJ2-7, the complete variable domain is DARVTQTPRHKVTEMGQEVTMRCQPILGHNTVFWYRQTMMQGLELLAYFRNRAPLDDSGMPKDRFSAEMPDATLATLKIQPSEPRDSAVYFCASGLPRPREQYFGPGTRLTVT.

The CDR3 bases are TGTGCCAGCAGCTTGGATGGAAACACCATATATTTT. Protein: CASSLDGNTIYF. The V gene is TRBV5-5, the J gene TRBJ1-3; unclear D gene. The V end was cut by 0 bases, the J end by 3 bases, with 1 base between. The CDR3 loop spans 12 amino acids. Germline V lookup: CDR1 SGHKS, CDR2 YYEKEE (reference sequence).

The count of this clone is one. The chain carries TRBV6-1 and TRBJ2-1, with no clear D. This CDR3 spans 12 amino acids. The V gene's germline CDR1 is MNHNS and CDR2 SASEGT. Trimming shortened V by 8 bases and J by 5 bases, and 10 bases separated the two germline ends. The CDR3 loop is CASLRADNEQFF. As DNA, the CDR3 is TGTGCCAGCCTTAGGGCAGACAATGAGCAGTTCTTC.

V gene TRBV7-2 combines with J gene TRBJ2-1; 9 nucleotides match TRBD2. V shed 0 bases and J 3 bases; nucleotides not matched to a gene: 9. The CDR3 is 18 amino acids. Germline assignment: CDR1 SGHTA and CDR2 FQGNSA. CDR3 residues: CASSLALLAGTGYNEQFF. CDR3 sequence (DNA): TGTGCCAGCAGCTTAGCGCTCCTAGCGGGGACGGGCTACAATGAGCAGTTCTTC.

V gene TRBV7-3 combines with J gene TRBJ2-1; D unresolved. Trimming stripped 5 bases from V and 4 bases from J, with 15 bases between. CDR1 and CDR2 from the germline V gene are SGHTA and FQGTGA. This CDR3 has 15 residues. The CDR3 spells CASSPRARLYNEQFF. Written as DNA, the CDR3 is TGTGCCAGCAGCCCCCGAGCGCGGCTATACAATGAGCAGTTCTTC.

In its sample, this clone is medium-sized. Germline and junction disagree at one end, which may indicate a read error. Here the CDR3 DNA reads TGTGCCAGCAGAGAAGGCGGTGAGGTGGGAAACACTGAAGCTTTCTTT. Translating it yields CASREGGEVGNTEAFF. This chain links TRBV2 with TRBJ1-1; no clear D gene. In germline, CDR1 is SNHLY, CDR2 FYNNEI. The CDR3 contains 16 residues. Filled out from reference TRBV2 and TRBJ1-1, the complete variable domain reads EPEVTQTPSHQVTQMGQEVILRCVPISNHLYFYWYRQILGQKVEFLVSFYNNEISEKSEIFDDQFSVERPDGSNFTLKIRSTKLEDSAMYFCASREGGEVGNTEAFFGQGTRLTVV.

The chain employs TRBV7-2 and TRBJ1-5, with D hard to call. V was cut by 4 bases and J by 7 bases, with 20 bases left in between. Germline values: CDR1 SGHTA, CDR2 FQGNSA. The CDR3 is 16 residues long. CDR3 DNA sequence: TGTGCCAGCAGCTCAATACGCGGGGAACCTGGGCAGCCCCAGCATTTT. Residues: CASSSIRGEPGQPQHF.

This clone has just one count. The chain recombines TRBV7-9 with TRBJ1-1; the D is unclear. CDR1 and CDR2 from the germline V gene are SEHNR and FQNEAQ (reference sequence). The ends were cut back, 1 base at V and 4 bases at J, with 4 bases in the middle. This CDR3 comprises 12 residues. The CDR3: CASSLDSTEAFF. The CDR3 DNA reads as TGTGCCAGCAGCTTAGACAGCACTGAAGCTTTCTTT. Looking up the rest from reference TRBV7-9 and TRBJ1-1 gives the full variable domain: DTGVSQNPRHKITKRGQNVTFRCDPISEHNRLYWYRQTLGQGPEFLTYFQNEAQLEKSRLLSDRFSAERPKGSFSTLEIQRTEQGDSAMYLCASSLDSTEAFFGQGTRLTVV.

This chain connects TRBV7-8 to TRBJ1-5; tentatively, D is TRBD1 (5 bases). V was cut by 2 bases and J by 6 bases, with 14 bases left in between. This CDR3 has 15 residues. Germline-derived CDR1 and CDR2 are SGHVS and FQNEAQ. The CDR3 spells CASSLYQGPSQPQHF. DNA for the CDR3: TGTGCCAGCAGCTTATATCAGGGTCCCAGTCAGCCCCAGCATTTT. The whole variable domain, filled in from reference TRBV7-8 and TRBJ1-5, reads GAGVSQSPRYKVAKRGQDVALRCDPISGHVSLFWYQQALGQGPEFLTYFQNEAQLDKSGLPSDRFFAERPEGSVSTLKIQRTQQEDSAVYLCASSLYQGPSQPQHFGDGTRLSIL.

CDR3: CASSLGQFRSNQPQHF. Here the CDR3 DNA reads TGTGCCAGCAGTCTAGGGCAGTTTAGGAGCAATCAGCCCCAGCATTTT. The J gene is TRBJ1-5, the V gene TRBV6-6; unclear D gene. The germline V gene has CDR1 MNHNY and CDR2 SVGAGI (reference sequence). The V gene lost 5 bases and the J gene lost 1 base, with 15 bases spanning the gap. CDR3 length equals 16 residues.

The V call is TRBV7-8, the J call TRBJ2-1; TRBD1 or TRBD2 may be the D gene (5 bases each). The CDR3 is 15 residues long. The V gene's germline CDR1 is SGHVS and CDR2 FQNEAQ. The ends were cut back, 3 bases at V and 5 bases at J, with 14 bases in the middle. CDR3 residues: CASSLAGRVHNEQFF. In nucleotides, the CDR3 is TGTGCCAGCAGCTTGGCGGGCAGGGTACACAATGAGCAGTTCTTC. Supplemented by reference TRBV7-8 and TRBJ2-1, the full variable domain reads GAGVSQSPRYKVAKRGQDVALRCDPISGHVSLFWYQQALGQGPEFLTYFQNEAQLDKSGLPSDRFFAERPEGSVSTLKIQRTQQEDSAVYLCASSLAGRVHNEQFFGPGTRLTVL.

The CDR3 nucleotides read TGTGCCAGCAGTTCCGGCAGGGGCACCAACGAGCAGTACTTC. Its protein product is CASSSGRGTNEQYF. The chain uses TRBV27 and TRBJ2-7; a weak D match, TRBD1 (6 bases). This CDR3 region has 14 residues. In germline, CDR1 is MNHEY, CDR2 SMNVEV (reference sequence). With 4 bases removed from V and 5 bases from J, the gap between germline ends came to 15 bases.

The chain combines TRBV6-6 with TRBJ2-3; 12 bases match TRBD2. The germline V gene has CDR1 MNHNY and CDR2 SVGAGI (reference sequence). The CDR3 has 15 amino acids. Trimming cost V 7 bases and J 4 bases; bases outside gene matches: 6. The CDR3 protein is CASKTSGSVADTQYF. CDR3 DNA sequence: TGTGCCAGCAAGACTAGCGGGAGTGTAGCAGATACGCAGTATTTT.

The CDR3 is CASSSSTSGGLTQYF. The CDR3, as DNA: TGTGCCAGCAGCTCTTCGACTAGCGGGGGCCTTACCCAGTACTTC. This rearrangement joins TRBV6-6 to TRBJ2-5, with 12 nucleotides matching TRBD2. This CDR3 has 15 residues. Unmatched junction bases numbered 10, after V lost 6 bases and J lost 8 bases. Germline V gene data show CDR1 as MNHNY and CDR2 as SVGAGI (reference sequence).

This chain connects TRBV5-6 to TRBJ2-3, with 7 bases fitting TRBD2. Germline CDR1 is SGHDT and CDR2 is YYEEEE. The CDR3 sequence is 15 residues long. Trimming took 4 bases from V and 2 from J; bases not matched to a gene: 7. Written as DNA, the CDR3 is TGTGCCAGCAGCAATTGGGGGGGGATCACAGATACGCAGTATTTT. Translated, it gives CASSNWGGITDTQYF.

The chain links TRBV11-3 to TRBJ2-3; 7 bases align to TRBD2. Losses at the gene ends were 0 bases for V and 6 bases for J; bases not matched to a gene: 0. Germline V CDR1 and CDR2: SGHNT, YENEEA. The CDR3 covers 13 residues. CDR3 amino acids: CASSLDGRDTQYF. The CDR3 DNA follows: TGTGCCAGCAGCTTAGACGGGAGGGATACGCAGTATTTT.

The gene calls are TRBV5-6 and TRBJ2-1; D possibly corresponds to TRBD1 (6 bases). The CDR3 consists of 12 residues. CDR1 is SGHDT, CDR2 YYEEEE, per germline. Trimming left V 3 bases short and J 10 bases short, with 11 bases between. CDR3 region: CASSWAGTEQFF. DNA of the CDR3: TGTGCCAGCAGCTGGGCCGGGACAGAGCAGTTCTTC. Full variable domain (outside the CDR3, taken from reference TRBV5-6 and TRBJ2-1): DAGVTQSPTHLIKTRGQQVTLRCSPKSGHDTVSWYQQALGQGPQFIFQYYEEEERQRGNFPDRFSGHQFPNYSSELNVNALLLGDSALYLCASSWAGTEQFFGPGTRLTVL.

The chain combines TRBV29-1 with TRBJ2-2, with a weak D call TRBD2 (5 bases). With 6 bases removed from V and 2 bases from J, the gap between germline ends came to 13 bases. Germline CDR1 SQVTM, CDR2 ANQGSEA. The CDR3 runs 14 residues. The CDR3 region is CSVPGLANTGELFF. The CDR3 DNA reads as TGCAGCGTACCGGGGTTAGCAAACACCGGGGAGCTGTTTTTT.

This chain joins TRBV9 and TRBJ1-1; D not resolved. Looked up from germline, CDR1 is SGDLS and CDR2 is YYNGEE. V was clipped by 6 bases and J by 5 bases, with 17 bases between them. CDR3 size: 14 residues. As DNA, the CDR3 is TGTGCCAGCAATGCCGGCGGAGGAGGAACTGAAGCTTTCTTT. Protein product: CASNAGGGGTEAFF.

This clone was observed a handful of times. The chain joins TRBV30 to TRBJ1-1; D may be TRBD1 (6 bases). Germline V gene data show CDR1 as GTSNPN and CDR2 as SVGIG (reference sequence). V lost 5 bases, J lost 5 bases, and 18 bases lay in between. The CDR3 is 14 amino acids. CDR3 protein: CAWARRTARTEAFF. In nucleotides, the CDR3 is TGTGCCTGGGCTAGACGGACAGCACGGACTGAAGCTTTCTTT.

V is TRBV5-6 and J is TRBJ2-7; a weak D match, TRBD2 (6 bases). Germline CDR1 reads SGHDT; CDR2 reads YYEEEE. V was cut by 1 base and J by 7 bases, with 15 bases left in between. The CDR3 length is 14 residues. CDR3 in DNA: TGTGCCAGCAGCTTGCGGTCGGGGGTGGGGGAGCAGTACTTC. Residues: CASSLRSGVGEQYF.

The gene calls are TRBV5-6 and TRBJ2-2, with D possibly matching TRBD2 (5 bases). V was shortened by 2 bases and J by 0 bases, with 14 bases between the two germline ends. The V gene's germline CDR1 is SGHDT and CDR2 YYEEEE. This CDR3 comprises 17 residues. The DNA of the CDR3 is TGTGCCAGCAGCTTATGGCGCAGCGGAGCGAACACCGGGGAGCTGTTTTTT. Translating gives CASSLWRSGANTGELFF.

V is TRBV12-1 and J is TRBJ2-7; the DNA was not compared with TRBD2, the D call given in the table. TRBV12-1 represents a pseudogene. The CDR3 sequence is 17 residues long. CDR3 protein: CASSFGPRTSGSYEQYF. The CDR3 DNA reads TGTGCCAGCAGCTTTGGGCCCCGGACTAGCGGGAGCTACGAGCAGTACTTC.